The rows below give T cell receptor beta chains drawn from one sample of a study of blood T cells in healthy people across ages. MiXCR was run by TCRdb on the 5' RACE reads, yielding one entry per CDR3 protein. The sample consists of some 900,000 distinct CDR3 sequences, around 48% of them appearing once. The sequenced material came from blood. These receptors came from a young man in good health. The CDR3 runs from the conserved cysteine through the conserved F or W. D genes are given only for firm matches. Rows give clone size only sometimes, using once, few, many, or a class for an expanded clone.

cdr3_length clone_size j_call d_call v_call cdr3_aa cdr3_nt
12 NA TRBJ2-1 TRBD2 TRBV20-1 CSARGRAFEQFF TGCAGTGCCCGTGGGAGGGCGTTTGAGCAGTTCTTC
13 NA TRBJ2-7 NA TRBV15 CATRKVSSYEQYF TGTGCCACGAGGAAGGTGAGCTCCTACGAGCAGTACTTC
15 NA TRBJ2-1 TRBD2 TRBV20-1 CSAEGSRGVYNEQFF TGCAGTGCGGAGGGGTCGCGGGGGGTTTACAATGAGCAGTTCTTC
14 NA TRBJ2-3 TRBD2 TRBV3-1 CASSQASGGHTQYF TGTGCCAGCAGCCAAGCTAGCGGGGGGCATACGCAGTATTTT
19 few TRBJ2-5 TRBD2 TRBV28 CASSFSPWRGTSGYNEQYF TGTGCCAGCAGTTTTTCACCTTGGAGGGGGACTAGCGGATACAATGAGCAGTACTTC
15 NA TRBJ2-2 TRBD2 TRBV4-3 CASGLGTGGTGELFF TGCGCCAGCGGCCTCGGTACCGGGGGGACCGGGGAGCTGTTTTTT
13 few TRBJ2-2 NA TRBV18 CASSTTGTGELFF TGTGCCAGCTCAACTACAGGAACCGGGGAGCTGTTTTTT
15 NA TRBJ1-4 TRBD1 TRBV28 CASSLRGQHNEKLFF TGTGCCAGCAGTTTAAGGGGACAGCATAATGAAAAACTGTTTTTT
13 NA TRBJ2-1 NA TRBV9 CASSVPGGDEQFF TGTGCCAGCAGCGTACCGGGCGGCGATGAGCAGTTCTTC
14 few TRBJ1-4 NA TRBV5-1 CASSLSQGGEKLFF TGCGCCAGCAGCTTGTCGCAGGGTGGGGAAAAACTGTTTTTT
14 NA TRBJ2-5 TRBD1 TRBV20-1 CSARTLTGAETQYF TGCAGTGCTAGAACCTTAACAGGGGCGGAGACCCAGTACTTC
17 NA TRBJ2-5 TRBD2 TRBV28 CASSPYYSGGAGETQYF TGTGCCAGCAGTCCCTACTATAGCGGGGGGGCCGGTGAGACCCAGTACTTC
16 NA TRBJ2-7 NA TRBV12-3/TRBV12-4 CTSSFGLINPTYEQYF TGTACCAGCAGTTTCGGTCTGATTAATCCCACCTACGAGCAGTACTTC
12 few TRBJ1-2 TRBD1 TRBV29-1 CSVGQGANGYTF TGCAGCGTTGGGCAGGGGGCCAATGGCTACACCTTC
11 NA TRBJ1-5 NA TRBV20-1 CSARSGQPQHF TGCAGTGCTAGATCGGGTCAGCCCCAGCATTTT
14 NA TRBJ2-3 NA TRBV18 CASSPLSSTDTQYF TGTGCCAGCTCACCACTTAGTAGCACAGATACGCAGTATTTT
13 few TRBJ1-1 NA TRBV27 CASSFWVGTEAFF TGTGCCAGCAGTTTCTGGGTTGGCACTGAAGCTTTCTTT
15 few TRBJ1-4 NA TRBV27 CASSPMDRDDEKLFF TGTGCCAGCAGTCCTATGGACAGAGACGATGAAAAACTGTTTTTT
14 NA TRBJ1-2 NA TRBV6-1 CASSEAWTAYGYTF TGTGCCAGCAGTGAAGCATGGACAGCTTATGGCTACACCTTC
13 many TRBJ2-7 TRBD1 TRBV12-3/TRBV12-4 CASRGTGSYEQYF TGTGCCAGCAGGGGGACAGGTTCCTACGAGCAGTACTTC
14 NA TRBJ2-7 NA TRBV6-2/TRBV6-3 CASSRLPSYNEQYF TGTGCCAGCAGTCGACTACCCTCCTACAATGAGCAGTACTTC
18 NA TRBJ2-4 TRBD1 TRBV6-4 CASSDYRQGLMAKNIQYF TGTGCCAGCAGTGACTACAGACAGGGGCTAATGGCCAAAAACATTCAGTACTTC
14 NA TRBJ2-1 TRBD2 TRBV5-1 CASRPQAGDNEQFF TGCGCCAGCAGACCCCAAGCGGGGGATAATGAGCAGTTCTTC
13 NA TRBJ2-5 NA TRBV4-2 CASSQARRETQYF TGTGCCAGCAGCCAAGCTCGAAGGGAGACCCAGTACTTC
14 few TRBJ1-2 TRBD1 TRBV7-9 CASSLTGVIYGYTF TGTGCCAGCAGCTTGACAGGGGTGATCTATGGCTACACCTTC
12 NA TRBJ2-3 NA TRBV5-6 CASSLNADTQYF TGTGCCAGCAGCTTGAATGCAGATACGCAGTATTTT
15 NA TRBJ2-7 TRBD1 TRBV28 CASSQGQAYSYEQYF TGTGCCAGCAGCCAAGGACAGGCGTACTCCTACGAGCAGTACTTC
14 NA TRBJ2-7 NA TRBV29-1 CSVESSLGSYEQYF TGCAGCGTTGAAAGCTCCCTGGGCTCCTACGAGCAGTACTTC
17 few TRBJ2-1 NA TRBV6-1 CASRASFGAGEYNEQFF TGTGCCAGCAGAGCCTCCTTCGGGGCAGGGGAGTACAATGAGCAGTTCTTC
17 NA TRBJ1-2 NA TRBV4-3 CASSQDTRGGFNYGYTF TGCGCCAGCAGCCAAGACACCCGGGGGGGGTTTAACTATGGCTACACCTTC
14 NA TRBJ2-5 TRBD1 TRBV24-1 CATSGQATQETQYF TGTGCCACCAGCGGACAGGCGACCCAAGAGACCCAGTACTTC
13 NA TRBJ2-7 NA TRBV19 CASNTPPFSEQYF TGTGCCAGTAATACCCCACCGTTCTCCGAGCAGTACTTC